This T cell receptor beta chain was identified in a study of blood T cell repertoires in COVID-19 (dated by TCRdb to about 2020). As for the study more broadly: Collaborator samples came from the United States, Italy and Spain and covered acute and convalescent phases of COVID-19. A freely available public database, intended as a resource for researchers studying the immune response to SARS-CoV-2, is where the repertoires were released. HLA class I and class II types, where available, came from metadata supplied by the sample provider rather than from assay-based typing. The sample metadata nearly always contained a de-identified subject ID, COVID-19 status, age in years and sex. Samples came from the ongoing ImmuneRACE study (first 160 participants) plus 1,254 subjects from 6 global collaborators. The prospective study material was composed of cDNA or gDNA derived from T cells, B-cell-depleted T cells, or PBMCs. Deeply sampled blood TCRbeta repertoires from subjects exposed to, actively infected with, or recovered from COVID-19 were included in the dataset.

Comments on this clone: Its antigen specificity is not known. Base qualities were left out, and no much larger clone turns up one base away.

What the research found in general, with its limitations: The quantity of clinical and demographic metadata differed by source and by participant and was supplied without curation.

TCRbeta CDR3 regions were amplified from genomic DNA by means of the immunoSEQ Assay, a bias-controlled multiplex PCR. On the authors' methods: The number of nucleated cells in each sample was estimated by amplification of reference gene primers within the assay. To quantify the absolute abundance of each unique TCRbeta CDR3 rearrangement, sequence reads were collapsed and filtered. Productive Simpson clonality was computed per sample as the square root of Simpson's diversity index over productive rearrangements. TCRdb took this table from immuneACCESS and kept in-frame rearrangements with V and J called. Such tables lack part of the clones; where checked against another copy, unresolved V genes explain under half of the gap, and the rest is unexplained. D and trimming come from the DNA, and the V and J calls and clone size come from that table. Counted in this sample were 200,000 or so clones; approximately 90% of them appeared once. More than 3.5% of the sample is in the top ten clones.

From its cysteine to its phenylalanine, the CDR3 spans 18 amino acids. Just the 54-base CDR3 DNA is kept, in frame starting at base 1. V has 1 base trimmed and J has 4 bases trimmed; junction bases matching no gene number 10. CDR1 and CDR2, per the germline V gene, are ENHRY and SYGVKD. Participants in the prospective study were enrolled through a virtual design, were aged roughly 18 to 100 years, and lived in under 25 United States geographic areas. Cohort assignment in the prospective study relied on participant-reported clinical history from a screening survey and a study questionnaire. Each participant in the prospective study had whole blood, serum and a nasopharyngeal or oropharyngeal swab collected by mobile phlebotomists. Participants in the prospective study had the option to provide additional blood draws and questionnaires over an approximately 2-month period. Before DNA extraction, blood samples from the prospective study were shipped at room temperature or frozen.

The TCR originated in a middle-aged woman with acute COVID-19. Input material: PBMCs or T cells enriched from blood (not recorded which). The V and J genes are TRBV10-3 and TRBJ1-2; 12 central nucleotides agree with TRBD1. The base sequence is TGTGCCATCAGTGAGTTTCGGGGGACAGGGGGCATGGGCTATGGCTACACCTTC. Its amino acids are CAISEFRGTGGMGYGYTF.